The TCR beta chain described here comes from a study of beta chain features in type 1 diabetes. Of the isolated RNA, all was reverse transcribed, and so the sequenced material was expressed TCRB transcripts. This table comes from immunoSEQ multiplex PCR, and its TCRdb copy is limited to in-frame clones, with some not included. The sample includes about 370,000 clones, 8.5% to 10% of them seen just once. As regards this clone: What it binds is unknown.

Germline V gene lookup returns CDR1 LNHDA and CDR2 SQIVND (reference sequence). This CDR3 has 16 amino acids. V gave up 5 bases and J gave up 7 bases; unmatched junction bases: 9. Staining for CD45RO/CCR7/CD25/CD127/CD95/CD27 allowed sorting of CD4+ naive, central memory, regulatory and stem cell-like memory cells. Study-wide points: The influence of HLA type on TCRB rearrangement stayed undetermined. cDNA sequencing could over-represent cells with high TCR expression. Equally in patients and controls, shorter templates might have been favored by PCR. TCRB CDR3s were moderately but significantly shorter in Type 1 diabetes patients in all four CD4+ subsets.

The sequenced sample was central memory CD4+ T cells from blood. This chain connects TRBV19 to TRBJ2-4; 12 nucleotides line up with TRBD2. The receptor was isolated from a man aged 25-45 years with type 1 diabetes. Here the CDR3 DNA reads TGTGCCAGTAGTGGGGGACTAGCGGGCGCAGCGAACATTCAGTACTTC. This gives the protein CASSGGLAGAANIQYF.